This is a list of T cell receptor beta chains from one sample in a study of T cell responses to AZD1222 COVID-19 vaccine. TCRdb's table, derived via immunoSEQ multiplex PCR, lists solely in-frame clones and lacks some. This sample has 90,000 to 120,000 clones, with 80% to 90% found just once. The input for sequencing was peripheral blood, taken on day 0 of AZD1222 vaccination. The receptors derive from an adult in good health. CDR3s include the opening cysteine and the closing phenylalanine or tryptophan. Each record gives: V gene, D gene, J gene, clone size, CDR3 DNA, CDR3 protein. The D gene is left open where the match is weak. Size is stated for part of the rows, as once, few or many counts, or as a class when the clone is expanded.

V: TRBV30
D: NA
J: TRBJ1-5
size: once
DNA: TGTGCCTGGACTATGGGGGACAATCAGCCCCAGCATTTT
CDR3: CAWTMGDNQPQHF

V: TRBV18
D: TRBD2
J: TRBJ2-5
size: NA
DNA: TGTGCCAGCTCGGAGGGACTAGCGATGGAGACCCAGTACTTC
CDR3: CASSEGLAMETQYF

V: TRBV18
D: NA
J: TRBJ2-7
size: NA
DNA: TGTGCCAGCTCACCACCGGGGGTATACGAGCAGTACTTC
CDR3: CASSPPGVYEQYF

V: TRBV6-5
D: NA
J: TRBJ2-1
size: NA
DNA: TGTGCCAGCAGTTACTCGGTTGGGGGCGGCCGTAATGAGCAGTTCTTC
CDR3: CASSYSVGGGRNEQFF

V: TRBV5-1
D: TRBD1
J: TRBJ2-7
size: NA
DNA: TGCGCCAGCAGCTTGGGACAGGGCCCCACAAACTCCTACGAGCAGTACTTC
CDR3: CASSLGQGPTNSYEQYF

V: TRBV5-4
D: TRBD1
J: TRBJ2-5
size: few
DNA: TGTGCCAGCAGACGGGGCCAGAGGACAGGGTATTCACAAGAGACCCAGTACTTC
CDR3: CASRRGQRTGYSQETQYF

V: TRBV28
D: NA
J: TRBJ2-1
size: once
DNA: TGTGCCAGCGGGTCTAGTATCTACAATGAGCAGTTCTTC
CDR3: CASGSSIYNEQFF

V: TRBV11-3
D: NA
J: TRBJ2-2
size: NA
DNA: TGTGCCAGCAGCTTAATGCGGGGCGGGGAGCTGTTTTTT
CDR3: CASSLMRGGELFF

V: TRBV2
D: NA
J: TRBJ1-4
size: NA
DNA: TGTGCCAGCGGAGGACCAGGGTCAACTAATGAAAAACTGTTTTTT
CDR3: CASGGPGSTNEKLFF

V: TRBV30
D: NA
J: TRBJ1-5
size: NA
DNA: TGTGCCTGGAGTGCGGGGGGGGGCAATCAGCCCCAGCATTTT
CDR3: CAWSAGGGNQPQHF

V: TRBV29-1
D: NA
J: TRBJ2-5
size: NA
DNA: TGCAGCGTTGACCGGGGGCAGGAGACCCAGTACTTC
CDR3: CSVDRGQETQYF

V: TRBV28
D: TRBD1
J: TRBJ1-2
size: NA
DNA: TGTGCCAGCAGTTTAGACAGGGAAAGGGGCTGGGGGCCGGGCTATGGCTACACCTTC
CDR3: CASSLDRERGWGPGYGYTF

V: TRBV7-2
D: NA
J: TRBJ1-6
size: NA
DNA: TGTGCCAGCAGCTTAGTGGGCCGGTGGTCACCCCTCCACTTT
CDR3: CASSLVGRWSPLHF

V: TRBV7-9
D: TRBD1
J: TRBJ2-4
size: NA
DNA: TGTGCCAGCACCGGACAGGGAGGTCACATTCAGTACTTC
CDR3: CASTGQGGHIQYF

V: TRBV6-5
D: NA
J: TRBJ1-6
size: NA
DNA: TGTGCCAGCAGTCTAGAGGGGAGGGGCAGGTCACCCCTCCACTTT
CDR3: CASSLEGRGRSPLHF

V: TRBV6-5
D: TRBD1
J: TRBJ1-6
size: NA
DNA: TGTGCCAGCAGTTACTCCGGGACAGATAATTCACCCCTCCACTTT
CDR3: CASSYSGTDNSPLHF

V: TRBV12-3/TRBV12-4
D: NA
J: TRBJ2-3
size: NA
DNA: TGTGCCAGCAGCCGCCCCGCGGGGGATACGCAGTATTTT
CDR3: CASSRPAGDTQYF

V: TRBV4-3
D: NA
J: TRBJ1-1
size: NA
DNA: TGCGCCAGCACCGACAGTAACACTGAAGCTTTCTTT
CDR3: CASTDSNTEAFF

V: TRBV7-2
D: TRBD2
J: TRBJ2-5
size: once
DNA: TGTGCCAGCAGCGCTGCTAGCGGGCCGGGACAAGAGACCCAGTACTTC
CDR3: CASSAASGPGQETQYF

V: TRBV7-2
D: NA
J: TRBJ2-1
size: NA
DNA: TGTGCCAGCAGCCAGCAGGGGGGCGTTTCCTACAATGAGCAGTTCTTC
CDR3: CASSQQGGVSYNEQFF

V: TRBV6-4
D: NA
J: TRBJ2-3
size: NA
DNA: TGTGCCAGCAGTGACTCCCAGGGAACAGATACGCAGTATTTT
CDR3: CASSDSQGTDTQYF

V: TRBV9
D: TRBD2
J: TRBJ2-1
size: NA
DNA: TGTGCCAGCAGCGCCGTGGGACTAGCGGGAGTACTGAATGAGCAGTTCTTC
CDR3: CASSAVGLAGVLNEQFF

V: TRBV29-1
D: NA
J: TRBJ1-1
size: NA
DNA: TGCAGCGGAGCACAAACGAACACTGAAGCTTTCTTT
CDR3: CSGAQTNTEAFF

V: TRBV6-2/TRBV6-3
D: NA
J: TRBJ1-5
size: NA
DNA: TGTGCCAGCAGTTACGGGTCGGGGGGGAATCAGCCCCAGCATTTT
CDR3: CASSYGSGGNQPQHF

V: TRBV28
D: TRBD1
J: TRBJ1-3
size: once
DNA: TGTGCCAGCAGGAGAGAGGGGGCGGCTGGAAACACCATATATTTT
CDR3: CASRREGAAGNTIYF

V: TRBV28
D: NA
J: TRBJ1-2
size: once
DNA: TGTGCCAGCAGTTTAACAACTAACTATGGCTACACCTTC
CDR3: CASSLTTNYGYTF

V: TRBV5-4
D: NA
J: TRBJ2-7
size: few
DNA: TGTGCCAGCAGCCGGAGACAGATCCCCGCTATATTCCAGTACTTC
CDR3: CASSRRQIPAIFQYF

V: TRBV19
D: NA
J: TRBJ1-4
size: NA
DNA: TGTGCCAGTAGCCTGATAGCGGGGGTTACATATGAAAAACTGTTTTTT
CDR3: CASSLIAGVTYEKLFF

V: TRBV12-3/TRBV12-4
D: NA
J: TRBJ1-2
size: NA
DNA: TGTGCCAGCAGCCCCCAGGTAGGGAGCGGCTACACCTTC
CDR3: CASSPQVGSGYTF

V: TRBV5-4
D: NA
J: TRBJ1-3
size: NA
DNA: TGTGCCAGCAGCCTATCTAGCTCTGGAAACACCATATATTTT
CDR3: CASSLSSSGNTIYF

V: TRBV4-3
D: NA
J: TRBJ2-1
size: NA
DNA: TGCGCCAGCAGCCCCCAATACGTCCCCTACAATGAGCAGTTCTTC
CDR3: CASSPQYVPYNEQFF

V: TRBV3-1/TRBV3-2
D: TRBD1
J: TRBJ1-2
size: NA
DNA: TGTGCCAGCAGCGGGGACAGTATGATTACCTATGGCTACACCTTC
CDR3: CASSGDSMITYGYTF

V: TRBV2
D: TRBD1
J: TRBJ1-2
size: NA
DNA: TGTGCCAGCAGGGAGGACAGGGAGGGCTATGGCTACACCTTC
CDR3: CASREDREGYGYTF

V: TRBV7-2
D: NA
J: TRBJ1-5
size: NA
DNA: TGTGCCAGCAGCTTATTGGGGCCGGGCGGAAATCAGCCCCAGCATTTT
CDR3: CASSLLGPGGNQPQHF

V: TRBV6-5
D: NA
J: TRBJ2-7
size: NA
DNA: TGTGCCAGCACTAGGACCGGGGCCTACGAGCAGTACTTC
CDR3: CASTRTGAYEQYF

V: TRBV7-8
D: TRBD1
J: TRBJ1-4
size: NA
DNA: TGTGCCAGCAGTCAGGGGGGGAGAGGTGAAAAACTGTTTTTT
CDR3: CASSQGGRGEKLFF

V: TRBV5-6
D: TRBD2
J: TRBJ2-3
size: NA
DNA: TGTGCCAGCAGCTCACCTAGCGGGAGGGCACACACAGATACGCAGTATTTT
CDR3: CASSSPSGRAHTDTQYF

V: TRBV24-1
D: NA
J: TRBJ2-7
size: NA
DNA: TGTGCCACCAGTGATTTTAGGGGCCAGCAGTACTTC
CDR3: CATSDFRGQQYF

V: TRBV3-1/TRBV3-2
D: TRBD1
J: TRBJ1-6
size: NA
DNA: TGTGCCAGCAGCCAAGGTTCCTTAGGCGGGACAGGGCATTCACCCCTCCACTTT
CDR3: CASSQGSLGGTGHSPLHF

V: TRBV19
D: NA
J: TRBJ1-2
size: NA
DNA: TGTGCCAGTAGTATCGGGGTAGATGGCTACACCTTC
CDR3: CASSIGVDGYTF

V: TRBV4-2
D: NA
J: TRBJ1-1
size: NA
DNA: TGTGCCAGCAGCCAAGTTGGGGATCCGGGATCACTACAAGCTTTCTTT
CDR3: CASSQVGDPGSLQAFF

V: TRBV19
D: TRBD1
J: TRBJ1-2
size: NA
DNA: TGTGCCAGTACCAGGACAGGGGGCAATGTGGGCTACACCTTC
CDR3: CASTRTGGNVGYTF

V: TRBV3-1/TRBV3-2
D: NA
J: TRBJ2-1
size: NA
DNA: TGTGCCAGCAGCCAAGTAATCGGAGGGAGTACCTACAATGAGCAGTTCTTC
CDR3: CASSQVIGGSTYNEQFF

V: TRBV11-3
D: TRBD2
J: TRBJ2-1
size: NA
DNA: TGTGCCAGCAGCTTGGCTAGTAGCGGGAGGCCCCCCTACAATGAGCAGTTCTTC
CDR3: CASSLASSGRPPYNEQFF

V: TRBV7-2
D: NA
J: TRBJ1-2
size: NA
DNA: TGTGCCAGCAGCTTAGACAGGGTGGGAGAAAGGTCCACCTTC
CDR3: CASSLDRVGERSTF

V: TRBV19
D: NA
J: TRBJ2-7
size: NA
DNA: TGTGCCAGTAGTAGAGTTCATGGCTTCGAGCAGTACTTC
CDR3: CASSRVHGFEQYF

V: TRBV15
D: NA
J: TRBJ1-5
size: NA
DNA: TGTGCCACCAGCAGAGACTTGGGGCTTCAGCCCCAGCATTTT
CDR3: CATSRDLGLQPQHF

V: TRBV4-3
D: NA
J: TRBJ2-7
size: NA
DNA: TGCGCCAGCAGCCAAGGCCAGGGGACCTACGAGCAGTACTTC
CDR3: CASSQGQGTYEQYF

V: TRBV6-5
D: TRBD2
J: TRBJ2-1
size: NA
DNA: TGTGCCACCAGCTCGGGACTAGCGCCTAATGAGCAGTTCTTC
CDR3: CATSSGLAPNEQFF

V: TRBV6-5
D: TRBD2
J: TRBJ2-7
size: NA
DNA: TGTGCCAGCAGTAGTTTAGCGGGAGGGCCCTACGAGCAGTACTTC
CDR3: CASSSLAGGPYEQYF

V: TRBV13
D: NA
J: TRBJ1-1
size: NA
DNA: TGTGCCAGCAGCTTCGACAGGAACACTGAAGCTTTCTTT
CDR3: CASSFDRNTEAFF

V: TRBV5-8
D: NA
J: TRBJ1-5
size: NA
DNA: TGTGCCAGCAGCTTTAAGATAGGAGGCGGTCAGCCCCAGCATTTT
CDR3: CASSFKIGGGQPQHF

V: TRBV18
D: NA
J: TRBJ1-1
size: NA
DNA: TGTGCCAGCTCACCACCGATCCAGGCCGGAGGGACTGAAGCTTTCTTT
CDR3: CASSPPIQAGGTEAFF

V: TRBV18
D: NA
J: TRBJ2-7
size: NA
DNA: TGTGCCAGCTCAAACCGGGCCCAGGGCGAGCAGTACTTC
CDR3: CASSNRAQGEQYF

V: TRBV5-1
D: NA
J: TRBJ2-7
size: once
DNA: TGCGCCAGCAGCTTGGGATGGAGCTACGAGCAGTACTTC
CDR3: CASSLGWSYEQYF